The rows below give T cell receptor beta chains drawn from one sample of a study of T cells in Graves' hyperthyroidism and ophthalmopathy. A single record per CDR3 protein comes from TCRdb applying MiXCR to the multiplex PCR reads. Of 530,000 or so distinct CDR3 sequences in the sample, about a sixth are singletons; the top ten hold approximately 18%. Sequencing input: blood. Source of these receptors: a woman aged 18-35 years with Graves' ophthalmopathy. The CDR3 runs from the conserved cysteine through the conserved F or W. D genes are given only for firm matches. A clone size is listed for some rows: how often the clone was seen (once, few, many), or a class if it is expanded.

J gene: TRBJ2-1; V gene: TRBV9; clone size: .; D gene: .; CDR3 length: 15; CDR3 DNA: TGTGCCAGCAGCGTAGGGGCGGGATCGGGTAATGAGCAGTTCTTC; CDR3 protein: CASSVGAGSGNEQFF
J gene: TRBJ1-5; V gene: TRBV11-2; clone size: few; D gene: TRBD1; CDR3 length: 17; CDR3 DNA: TGTGCCAGCAGCCCGGGACAGGAGGATTATAGCAATCAGCCCCAGCATTTT; CDR3 protein: CASSPGQEDYSNQPQHF
J gene: TRBJ2-1; V gene: TRBV29-1; clone size: .; D gene: .; CDR3 length: 12; CDR3 DNA: TGCAGCGTGAACCGGGGCTACAATGAGCAGTTCTTC; CDR3 protein: CSVNRGYNEQFF
J gene: TRBJ2-1; V gene: TRBV6-2/TRBV6-3; clone size: many; D gene: .; CDR3 length: 15; CDR3 DNA: TGTGCCAGCAGTTTCGGACAGAGCTCCTACAATGAGCAGTTCTTC; CDR3 protein: CASSFGQSSYNEQFF
J gene: TRBJ1-1; V gene: TRBV29-1; clone size: few; D gene: .; CDR3 length: 10; CDR3 DNA: TGCAGCGGTTTTCCGCCTGAAGCTTTCTTT; CDR3 protein: CSGFPPEAFF
J gene: TRBJ2-2; V gene: TRBV10-2; clone size: few; D gene: .; CDR3 length: 16; CDR3 DNA: TGCGCCAGCAGTGGTACCACCGGGGCAAACACCGGGGAGCTGTTTTTT; CDR3 protein: CASSGTTGANTGELFF
J gene: TRBJ2-5; V gene: TRBV18; clone size: many; D gene: .; CDR3 length: 14; CDR3 DNA: TGTGCCAGCTCAACGGACTACCCAGAAGAGACCCAGTACTTC; CDR3 protein: CASSTDYPEETQYF
J gene: TRBJ1-6; V gene: TRBV28; clone size: many; D gene: .; CDR3 length: 15; CDR3 DNA: TGTGCCAGCAGTCCCGGGATCCCCCTGGGGTCACCCCTCCACTTT; CDR3 protein: CASSPGIPLGSPLHF
J gene: TRBJ2-7; V gene: TRBV27; clone size: few; D gene: TRBD1; CDR3 length: 14; CDR3 DNA: TGTGCCAGCAGTTCTCAAACAGGGGGCTACGAGCAGTACTTC; CDR3 protein: CASSSQTGGYEQYF
J gene: TRBJ1-1; V gene: TRBV5-1; clone size: .; D gene: .; CDR3 length: 14; CDR3 DNA: TGCGCCAGCAGCTTACCAGGGATCAACACTGAAGCTTTCTTT; CDR3 protein: CASSLPGINTEAFF
J gene: TRBJ1-2; V gene: TRBV10-3; clone size: once; D gene: .; CDR3 length: 15; CDR3 DNA: TGTGCCATCAGTGACCCGGGACAATTAAACTATGGCTACACCTTC; CDR3 protein: CAISDPGQLNYGYTF
J gene: TRBJ1-6; V gene: TRBV12-3/TRBV12-4; clone size: many; D gene: .; CDR3 length: 15; CDR3 DNA: TGTGCCAGCAGTTCGAGGGTAAGGGCTAATTCACCCCTCCACTTT; CDR3 protein: CASSSRVRANSPLHF
J gene: TRBJ1-5; V gene: TRBV7-2; clone size: .; D gene: .; CDR3 length: 13; CDR3 DNA: TGTGCCAGCAGCCCCACAGGGTATCAGCCCCAGCATTTT; CDR3 protein: CASSPTGYQPQHF
J gene: TRBJ1-1; V gene: TRBV10-3; clone size: many; D gene: .; CDR3 length: 11; CDR3 DNA: TGTGCCATCAGTGTAGGCCCTGAAGCTTTCTTT; CDR3 protein: CAISVGPEAFF
J gene: TRBJ1-6; V gene: TRBV10-3; clone size: .; D gene: .; CDR3 length: 16; CDR3 DNA: TGTGCCATCAGTGAGTCGGGAGTTGGCTATAATTCACCCCTCCACTTT; CDR3 protein: CAISESGVGYNSPLHF
J gene: TRBJ1-2; V gene: TRBV29-1; clone size: .; D gene: .; CDR3 length: 14; CDR3 DNA: TGCAGCGTTGACCTCGAGCCAGTTAACTATGGCTACACCTTC; CDR3 protein: CSVDLEPVNYGYTF
J gene: TRBJ1-1; V gene: TRBV6-2/TRBV6-3; clone size: .; D gene: TRBD1; CDR3 length: 16; CDR3 DNA: TGTGCCAGCAGTTTTTATAGGGGGCAGGTGAACACTGAAGCTTTCTTT; CDR3 protein: CASSFYRGQVNTEAFF
J gene: TRBJ2-5; V gene: TRBV2; clone size: many; D gene: .; CDR3 length: 13; CDR3 DNA: TGTGCCAGCAGTGGGCCGCGACAGGCGACCCAGTACTTC; CDR3 protein: CASSGPRQATQYF
J gene: TRBJ2-5; V gene: TRBV6-5; clone size: many; D gene: TRBD2; CDR3 length: 18; CDR3 DNA: TGTGCCAGCAGTTACTGGAGGACTAGCGGGGGGGCCCAAGAGACCCAGTACTTC; CDR3 protein: CASSYWRTSGGAQETQYF
J gene: TRBJ1-4; V gene: TRBV28; clone size: .; D gene: TRBD1; CDR3 length: 15; CDR3 DNA: TGTGCCAACTCCAGAGCCGGGACAGGGGGTGAAAAACTGTTTTTT; CDR3 protein: CANSRAGTGGEKLFF
J gene: TRBJ2-5; V gene: TRBV14; clone size: .; D gene: .; CDR3 length: 14; CDR3 DNA: TGTGCCAGCAGTGAACCTAAGCTCCAAGAGACCCAGTACTTC; CDR3 protein: CASSEPKLQETQYF
J gene: TRBJ2-7; V gene: TRBV6-2/TRBV6-3; clone size: many; D gene: .; CDR3 length: 13; CDR3 DNA: TGTGCCACCCATTCTGACCCCGGCTACGAGCAGTACTTC; CDR3 protein: CATHSDPGYEQYF
J gene: TRBJ2-1; V gene: TRBV28; clone size: .; D gene: .; CDR3 length: 11; CDR3 DNA: TGTGCCAGCAGTTTGGGCAGGGACGAGTTCTTC; CDR3 protein: CASSLGRDEFF
J gene: TRBJ1-1; V gene: TRBV7-8; clone size: many; D gene: .; CDR3 length: 13; CDR3 DNA: TGTGCCAGCAGCGCAGACAGAAGCGCTGAAGCTTTCTTT; CDR3 protein: CASSADRSAEAFF
J gene: TRBJ2-7; V gene: TRBV2; clone size: many; D gene: .; CDR3 length: 12; CDR3 DNA: TGTGCCAGCAACCTTGGGGCCTACGAGCAGTACTTC; CDR3 protein: CASNLGAYEQYF
J gene: TRBJ2-7; V gene: TRBV3-1; clone size: many; D gene: TRBD1; CDR3 length: 14; CDR3 DNA: TGTGCCAGCGCGGAAGGACAGGGATTGTACGAGCAGTACTTC; CDR3 protein: CASAEGQGLYEQYF
J gene: TRBJ1-3; V gene: TRBV6-1; clone size: .; D gene: .; CDR3 length: 16; CDR3 DNA: TGTGCCAGCAGCATTACTGCCGGGACTTCAGGAAACACCATATATTTT; CDR3 protein: CASSITAGTSGNTIYF
J gene: TRBJ2-7; V gene: TRBV5-1; clone size: many; D gene: .; CDR3 length: 16; CDR3 DNA: TGCGCCAGCAGCTTTGGCGGTCCGATAGGGGGCTACGAGCAGTACTTC; CDR3 protein: CASSFGGPIGGYEQYF
J gene: TRBJ2-1; V gene: TRBV4-3; clone size: few; D gene: .; CDR3 length: 15; CDR3 DNA: TGCGCCAGCAGCCAAGGACGGGAGTTTCTGGGTGAGCAGTTCTTC; CDR3 protein: CASSQGREFLGEQFF
J gene: TRBJ2-1; V gene: TRBV7-3; clone size: many; D gene: TRBD2; CDR3 length: 16; CDR3 DNA: TGTGCCAGCAGCTTCGGGACTAGCGGGGGTGTCTATGAGCAGTTCTTC; CDR3 protein: CASSFGTSGGVYEQFF
J gene: TRBJ1-2; V gene: TRBV10-3; clone size: few; D gene: .; CDR3 length: 13; CDR3 DNA: TGTGCCATCAGTGATCAGGGCGACTATGGCTACACCTTC; CDR3 protein: CAISDQGDYGYTF
J gene: TRBJ2-1; V gene: TRBV11-2; clone size: many; D gene: .; CDR3 length: 15; CDR3 DNA: TGTGCCAGCAGCTTAGTGCAGGGGGGGATCGATGAGCAGTTCTTC; CDR3 protein: CASSLVQGGIDEQFF
J gene: TRBJ2-1; V gene: TRBV7-2; clone size: many; D gene: .; CDR3 length: 13; CDR3 DNA: TGTGCCAGCAGCGAGCTAAAGGTCAATGAGCAGTTCTTC; CDR3 protein: CASSELKVNEQFF
J gene: TRBJ1-1; V gene: TRBV9; clone size: .; D gene: .; CDR3 length: 13; CDR3 DNA: TGTGCCAGCAGCGTAGTGGCGGGGTCTGAAGCTTTCTTT; CDR3 protein: CASSVVAGSEAFF
J gene: TRBJ2-3; V gene: TRBV20-1; clone size: .; D gene: TRBD2; CDR3 length: 15; CDR3 DNA: TGCAGTGCTATCTCAGCGGGGGAGTCCACAGATACGCAGTATTTT; CDR3 protein: CSAISAGESTDTQYF
J gene: TRBJ1-2; V gene: TRBV11-2; clone size: .; D gene: .; CDR3 length: 15; CDR3 DNA: TGTGCCAGCAGCTTAGGTGGGCCCCCTAACTATGGCTACACCTTC; CDR3 protein: CASSLGGPPNYGYTF
J gene: TRBJ2-3; V gene: TRBV7-9; clone size: few; D gene: TRBD2; CDR3 length: 16; CDR3 DNA: TGTGCCAGCAGCTCGGGACTAGCGGCGGTCACAGATACGCAGTATTTT; CDR3 protein: CASSSGLAAVTDTQYF
J gene: TRBJ2-1; V gene: TRBV7-7; clone size: many; D gene: TRBD2; CDR3 length: 15; CDR3 DNA: TGTGCTAGCAGCTTGATGGCGGGAGTGGAAAATGAGCAGTTCTTC; CDR3 protein: CASSLMAGVENEQFF
J gene: TRBJ2-1; V gene: TRBV20-1; clone size: many; D gene: .; CDR3 length: 13; CDR3 DNA: TGCAGTGCTAGAGTGGGGTTCTACAATGAGCAGTTCTTC; CDR3 protein: CSARVGFYNEQFF
J gene: TRBJ2-5; V gene: TRBV28; clone size: many; D gene: .; CDR3 length: 15; CDR3 DNA: TGTGCCAGCAGTCTCCCGACAGGCCCAAAAGAGACCCAGTACTTC; CDR3 protein: CASSLPTGPKETQYF
J gene: TRBJ2-7; V gene: TRBV19; clone size: .; D gene: .; CDR3 length: 13; CDR3 DNA: TGTGCCAGTAGTATGTCGGACGGGGACGAGCAGTACTTC; CDR3 protein: CASSMSDGDEQYF
J gene: TRBJ1-5; V gene: TRBV2; clone size: many; D gene: .; CDR3 length: 14; CDR3 DNA: TGTGCCAGCAGTTCGGTCCGGGACTCCCAGCCCCAGCATTTT; CDR3 protein: CASSSVRDSQPQHF
J gene: TRBJ1-3; V gene: TRBV25-1; clone size: .; D gene: .; CDR3 length: 18; CDR3 DNA: TGTGCCAGCAGTGAAACAAGGGGCGCAGGGAACTCTGGAAACACCATATATTTT; CDR3 protein: CASSETRGAGNSGNTIYF
J gene: TRBJ1-1; V gene: TRBV27; clone size: many; D gene: TRBD1; CDR3 length: 14; CDR3 DNA: TGTGCCAGCAGTTTGACAGGGAGGGTAGCTGAAGCTTTCTTT; CDR3 protein: CASSLTGRVAEAFF
J gene: TRBJ2-2; V gene: TRBV6-2/TRBV6-3; clone size: once; D gene: TRBD2; CDR3 length: 17; CDR3 DNA: TGTGCCAGCAGCTACGGGGGACTAGCGGGAGCCACCGGGGAGCTGTTTTTT; CDR3 protein: CASSYGGLAGATGELFF
J gene: TRBJ2-7; V gene: TRBV2; clone size: many; D gene: .; CDR3 length: 14; CDR3 DNA: TGTGCCAGCAGTGAATTCTCGTCCTCCTACGAGCAGTACTTC; CDR3 protein: CASSEFSSSYEQYF